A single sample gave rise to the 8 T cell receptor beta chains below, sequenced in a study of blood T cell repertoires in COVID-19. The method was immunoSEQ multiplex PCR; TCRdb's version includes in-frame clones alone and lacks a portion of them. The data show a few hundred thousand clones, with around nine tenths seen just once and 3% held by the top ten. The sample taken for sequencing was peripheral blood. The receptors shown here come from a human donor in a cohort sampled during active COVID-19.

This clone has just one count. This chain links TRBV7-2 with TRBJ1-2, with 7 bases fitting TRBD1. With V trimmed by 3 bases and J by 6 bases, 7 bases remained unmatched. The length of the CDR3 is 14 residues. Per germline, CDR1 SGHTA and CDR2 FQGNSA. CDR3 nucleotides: TGTGCCAGCAGCTTGGGACAGCGGGAGGATGGCTACACCTTC. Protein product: CASSLGQREDGYTF.

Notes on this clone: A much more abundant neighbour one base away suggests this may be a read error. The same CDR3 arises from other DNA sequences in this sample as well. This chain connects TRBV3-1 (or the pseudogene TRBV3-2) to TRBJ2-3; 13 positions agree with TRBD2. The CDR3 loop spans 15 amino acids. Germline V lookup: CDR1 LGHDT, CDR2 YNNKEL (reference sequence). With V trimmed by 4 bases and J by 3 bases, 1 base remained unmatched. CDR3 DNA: TGTGCCAGCAGCCGGACTAGCGGGAGTACAGATACGCAGTATTTT. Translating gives CASSRTSGSTDTQYF.

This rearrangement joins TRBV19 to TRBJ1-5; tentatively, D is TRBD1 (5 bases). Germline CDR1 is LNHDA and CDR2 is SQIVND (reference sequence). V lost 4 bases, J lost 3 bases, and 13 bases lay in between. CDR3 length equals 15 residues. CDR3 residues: CASSTMGGSNQPQHF. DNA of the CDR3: TGTGCCAGTAGTACCATGGGGGGGTCCAATCAGCCCCAGCATTTT. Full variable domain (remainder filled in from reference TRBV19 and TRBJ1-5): DGGITQSPKYLFRKEGQNVTLSCEQNLNHDAMYWYRQDPGQGLRLIYYSQIVNDFQKGDIAEGYSVSREKKESFPLTVTSAQKNPTAFYLCASSTMGGSNQPQHFGDGTRLSIL.

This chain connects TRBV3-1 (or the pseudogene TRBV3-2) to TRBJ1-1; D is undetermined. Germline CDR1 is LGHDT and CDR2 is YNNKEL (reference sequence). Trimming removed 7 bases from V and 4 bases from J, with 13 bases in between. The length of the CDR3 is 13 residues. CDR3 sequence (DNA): TGTGCCAGCACCTTTACGGGTGGCACTGAAGCTTTCTTT. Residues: CASTFTGGTEAFF.

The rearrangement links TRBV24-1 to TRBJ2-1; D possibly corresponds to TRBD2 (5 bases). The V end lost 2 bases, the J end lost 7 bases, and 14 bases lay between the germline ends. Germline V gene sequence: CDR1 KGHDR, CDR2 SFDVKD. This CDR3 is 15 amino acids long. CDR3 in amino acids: CATSDSGIAKNEQFF. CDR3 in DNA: TGTGCCACCAGTGATTCCGGGATTGCTAAAAATGAGCAGTTCTTC.

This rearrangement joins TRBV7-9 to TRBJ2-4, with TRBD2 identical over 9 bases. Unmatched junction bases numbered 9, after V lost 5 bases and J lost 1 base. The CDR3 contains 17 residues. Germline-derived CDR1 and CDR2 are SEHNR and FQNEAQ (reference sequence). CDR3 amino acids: CASSPRGGAAAKNIQYF. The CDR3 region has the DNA TGTGCCAGCAGCCCCCGCGGGGGGGCTGCGGCCAAAAACATTCAGTACTTC. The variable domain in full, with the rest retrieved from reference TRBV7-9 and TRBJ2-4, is DTGVSQNPRHKITKRGQNVTFRCDPISEHNRLYWYRQTLGQGPEFLTYFQNEAQLEKSRLLSDRFSAERPKGSFSTLEIQRTEQGDSAMYLCASSPRGGAAAKNIQYFGAGTRLSVL.

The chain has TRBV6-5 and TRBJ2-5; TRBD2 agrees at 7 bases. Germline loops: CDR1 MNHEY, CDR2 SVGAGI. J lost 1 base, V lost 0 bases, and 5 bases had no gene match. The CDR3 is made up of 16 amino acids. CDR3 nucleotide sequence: TGTGCCAGCAGTTACTCGTGGGACTACTCCCAAGAGACCCAGTACTTC. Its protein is CASSYSWDYSQETQYF.

In nucleotides, the CDR3 is TGTGCCAGCAGAGGAGCGGGAGGGGCCGACAATGAGCAGTTCTTC. Its protein product is CASRGAGGADNEQFF. The chain recombines TRBV5-6 with TRBJ2-1; TRBD2 aligns across 10 bases. The J segment lost 5 bases and the V segment lost 5 bases, leaving 7 bases of the junction unmatched. This CDR3 has 15 amino acids. CDR1 is SGHDT and CDR2 is YYEEEE in the germline V gene.